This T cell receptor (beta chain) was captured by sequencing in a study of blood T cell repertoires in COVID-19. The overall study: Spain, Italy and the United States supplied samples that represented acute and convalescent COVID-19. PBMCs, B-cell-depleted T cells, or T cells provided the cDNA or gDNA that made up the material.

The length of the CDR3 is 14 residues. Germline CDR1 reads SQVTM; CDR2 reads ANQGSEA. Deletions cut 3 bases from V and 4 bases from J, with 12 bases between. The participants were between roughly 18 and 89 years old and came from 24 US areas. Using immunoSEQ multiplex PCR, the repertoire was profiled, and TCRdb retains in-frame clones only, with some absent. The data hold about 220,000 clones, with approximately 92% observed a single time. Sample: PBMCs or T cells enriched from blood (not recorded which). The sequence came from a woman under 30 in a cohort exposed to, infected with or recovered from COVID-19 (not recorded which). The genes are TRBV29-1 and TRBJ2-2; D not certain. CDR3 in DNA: TGCAGCGTTGACCCGGATCCGGGCACCGGGGAGCTGTTTTTT. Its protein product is CSVDPDPGTGELFF.